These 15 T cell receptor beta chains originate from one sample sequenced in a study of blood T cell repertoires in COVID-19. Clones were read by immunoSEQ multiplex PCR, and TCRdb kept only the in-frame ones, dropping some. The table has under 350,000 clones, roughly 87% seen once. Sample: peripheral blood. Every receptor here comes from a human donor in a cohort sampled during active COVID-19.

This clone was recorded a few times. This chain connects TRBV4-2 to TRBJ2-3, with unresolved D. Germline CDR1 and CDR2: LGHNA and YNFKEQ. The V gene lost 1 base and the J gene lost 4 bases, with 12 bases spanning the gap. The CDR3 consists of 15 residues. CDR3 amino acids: CASSQVESRSDTQYF. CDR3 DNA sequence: TGTGCCAGCAGCCAAGTTGAGTCTAGGTCAGATACGCAGTATTTT.

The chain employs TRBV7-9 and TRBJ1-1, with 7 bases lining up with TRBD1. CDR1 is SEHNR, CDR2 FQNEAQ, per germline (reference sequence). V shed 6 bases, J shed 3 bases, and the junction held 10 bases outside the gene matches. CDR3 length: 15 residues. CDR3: CASSGRNRGDTEAFF. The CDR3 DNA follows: TGTGCCAGCAGTGGCCGTAACAGGGGAGACACTGAAGCTTTCTTT.

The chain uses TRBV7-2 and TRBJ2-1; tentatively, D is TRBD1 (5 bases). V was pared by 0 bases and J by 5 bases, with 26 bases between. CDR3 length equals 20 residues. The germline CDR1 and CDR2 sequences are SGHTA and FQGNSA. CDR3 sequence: CASSLAGLEGRIGQNNEQFF. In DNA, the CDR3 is TGTGCCAGCAGCTTAGCGGGGCTAGAAGGCAGAATTGGCCAAAACAATGAGCAGTTCTTC.

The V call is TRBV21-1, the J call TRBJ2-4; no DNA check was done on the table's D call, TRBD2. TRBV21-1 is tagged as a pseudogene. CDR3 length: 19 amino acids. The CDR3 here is CASSKLAGGPIVPKNIQYF. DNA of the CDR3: TGTGCCAGCAGCAAACTAGCGGGAGGGCCGATCGTGCCCAAAAACATTCAGTACTTC.

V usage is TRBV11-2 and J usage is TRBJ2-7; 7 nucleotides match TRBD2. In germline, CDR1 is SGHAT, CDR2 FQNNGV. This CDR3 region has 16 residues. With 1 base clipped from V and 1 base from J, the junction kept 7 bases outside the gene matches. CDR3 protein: CASSLGGSSGSYEQYF. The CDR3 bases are TGTGCCAGCAGCTTAGGTGGGTCTAGCGGATCCTACGAGCAGTACTTC.

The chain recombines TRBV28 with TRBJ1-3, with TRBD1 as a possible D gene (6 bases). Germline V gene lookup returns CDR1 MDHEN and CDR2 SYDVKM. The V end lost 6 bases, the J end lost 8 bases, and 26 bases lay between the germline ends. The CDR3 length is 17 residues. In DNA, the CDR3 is TGTGCCAGCAGCCCATACCTGGGGGCTTCAGAACGGGACACCATATATTTT. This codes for CASSPYLGASERDTIYF.

The CDR3 bases are TGTGCCAGCAGCCAAGAAGTCGCGAGCTCTAAGCAGTTCTTC. Its translation is CASSQEVASSKQFF. The rearrangement links TRBV3-1 (or the pseudogene TRBV3-2) to TRBJ2-1, with D unresolved. The CDR3 extends over 14 amino acids. V dropped 0 bases and J dropped 11 bases, with 14 bases sitting between them. The germline CDR1 and CDR2 sequences are LGHDT and YNNKEL (reference sequence).

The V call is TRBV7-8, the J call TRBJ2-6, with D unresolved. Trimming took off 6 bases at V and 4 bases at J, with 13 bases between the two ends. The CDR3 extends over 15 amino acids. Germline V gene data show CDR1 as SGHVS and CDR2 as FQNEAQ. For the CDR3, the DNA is TGTGCCAGCAGTCTAAACCTGGGCGGGGCCAACGTCCTGACTTTC. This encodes CASSLNLGGANVLTF.

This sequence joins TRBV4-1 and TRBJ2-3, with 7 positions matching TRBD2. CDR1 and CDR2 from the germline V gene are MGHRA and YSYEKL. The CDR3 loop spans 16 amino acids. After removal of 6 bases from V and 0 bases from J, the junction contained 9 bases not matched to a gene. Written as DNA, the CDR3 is TGCGCCAGCAGGCCTCAGCGGGGAATGAGCACAGATACGCAGTATTTT. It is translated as CASRPQRGMSTDTQYF.

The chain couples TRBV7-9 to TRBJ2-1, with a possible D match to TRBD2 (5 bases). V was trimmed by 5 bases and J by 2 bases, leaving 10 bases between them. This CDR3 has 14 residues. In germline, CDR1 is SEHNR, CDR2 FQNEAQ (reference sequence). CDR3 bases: TGTGCCAGCAGCCTTTCCGGGGCCTACAATGAGCAGTTCTTC. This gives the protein CASSLSGAYNEQFF.

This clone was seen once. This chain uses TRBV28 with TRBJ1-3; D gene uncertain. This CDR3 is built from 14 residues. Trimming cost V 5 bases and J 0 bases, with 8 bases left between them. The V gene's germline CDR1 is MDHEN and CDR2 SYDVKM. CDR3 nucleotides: TGTGCCAGCAGTCGCACGAGCTCTGGAAACACCATATATTTT. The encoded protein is CASSRTSSGNTIYF.

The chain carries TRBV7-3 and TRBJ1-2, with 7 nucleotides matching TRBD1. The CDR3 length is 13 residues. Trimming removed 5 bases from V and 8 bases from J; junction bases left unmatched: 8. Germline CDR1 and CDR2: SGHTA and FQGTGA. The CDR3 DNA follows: TGTGCCAGCAGCCGCACCCAGGGGGGCGGCTACACCTTC. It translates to CASSRTQGGGYTF.

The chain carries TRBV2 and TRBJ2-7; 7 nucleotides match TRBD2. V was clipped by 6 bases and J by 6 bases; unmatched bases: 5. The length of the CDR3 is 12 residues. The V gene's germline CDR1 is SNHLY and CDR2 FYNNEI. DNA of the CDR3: TGTGCCAGCAGCTCTGGGGGGGGCGAGCAGTACTTC. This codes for CASSSGGGEQYF.

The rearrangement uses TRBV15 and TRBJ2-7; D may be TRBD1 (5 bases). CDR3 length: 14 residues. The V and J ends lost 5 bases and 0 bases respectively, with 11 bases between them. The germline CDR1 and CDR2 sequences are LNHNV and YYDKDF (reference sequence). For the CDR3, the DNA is TGTGCCACCAGCGGTGACAGAAGCTCCTACGAGCAGTACTTC. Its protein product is CATSGDRSSYEQYF.

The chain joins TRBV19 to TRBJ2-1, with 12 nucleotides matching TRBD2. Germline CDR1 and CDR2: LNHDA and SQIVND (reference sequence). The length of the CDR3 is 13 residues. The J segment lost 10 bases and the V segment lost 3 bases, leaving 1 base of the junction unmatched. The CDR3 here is CASSMGTSGEQFF. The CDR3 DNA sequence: TGTGCCAGTAGTATGGGGACTAGCGGGGAGCAGTTCTTC.